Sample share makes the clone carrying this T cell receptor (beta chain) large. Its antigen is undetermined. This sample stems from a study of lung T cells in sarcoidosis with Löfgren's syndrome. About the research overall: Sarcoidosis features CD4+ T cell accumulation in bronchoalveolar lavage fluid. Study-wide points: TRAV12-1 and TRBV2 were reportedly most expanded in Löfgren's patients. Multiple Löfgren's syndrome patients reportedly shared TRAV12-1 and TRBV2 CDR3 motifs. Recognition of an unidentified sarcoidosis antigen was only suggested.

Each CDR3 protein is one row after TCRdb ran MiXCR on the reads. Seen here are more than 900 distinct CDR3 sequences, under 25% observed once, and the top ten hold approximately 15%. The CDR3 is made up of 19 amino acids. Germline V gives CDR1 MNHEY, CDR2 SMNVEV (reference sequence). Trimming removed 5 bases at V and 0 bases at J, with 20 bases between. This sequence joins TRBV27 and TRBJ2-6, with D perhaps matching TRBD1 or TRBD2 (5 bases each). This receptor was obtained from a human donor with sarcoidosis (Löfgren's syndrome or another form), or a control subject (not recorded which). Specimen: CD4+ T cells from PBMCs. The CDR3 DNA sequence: TGTGCCAGCAGTCGTGATTCTCCGGGACGCCTCTCTGGGGCCAACGTCCTGACTTTC. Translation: CASSRDSPGRLSGANVLTF.